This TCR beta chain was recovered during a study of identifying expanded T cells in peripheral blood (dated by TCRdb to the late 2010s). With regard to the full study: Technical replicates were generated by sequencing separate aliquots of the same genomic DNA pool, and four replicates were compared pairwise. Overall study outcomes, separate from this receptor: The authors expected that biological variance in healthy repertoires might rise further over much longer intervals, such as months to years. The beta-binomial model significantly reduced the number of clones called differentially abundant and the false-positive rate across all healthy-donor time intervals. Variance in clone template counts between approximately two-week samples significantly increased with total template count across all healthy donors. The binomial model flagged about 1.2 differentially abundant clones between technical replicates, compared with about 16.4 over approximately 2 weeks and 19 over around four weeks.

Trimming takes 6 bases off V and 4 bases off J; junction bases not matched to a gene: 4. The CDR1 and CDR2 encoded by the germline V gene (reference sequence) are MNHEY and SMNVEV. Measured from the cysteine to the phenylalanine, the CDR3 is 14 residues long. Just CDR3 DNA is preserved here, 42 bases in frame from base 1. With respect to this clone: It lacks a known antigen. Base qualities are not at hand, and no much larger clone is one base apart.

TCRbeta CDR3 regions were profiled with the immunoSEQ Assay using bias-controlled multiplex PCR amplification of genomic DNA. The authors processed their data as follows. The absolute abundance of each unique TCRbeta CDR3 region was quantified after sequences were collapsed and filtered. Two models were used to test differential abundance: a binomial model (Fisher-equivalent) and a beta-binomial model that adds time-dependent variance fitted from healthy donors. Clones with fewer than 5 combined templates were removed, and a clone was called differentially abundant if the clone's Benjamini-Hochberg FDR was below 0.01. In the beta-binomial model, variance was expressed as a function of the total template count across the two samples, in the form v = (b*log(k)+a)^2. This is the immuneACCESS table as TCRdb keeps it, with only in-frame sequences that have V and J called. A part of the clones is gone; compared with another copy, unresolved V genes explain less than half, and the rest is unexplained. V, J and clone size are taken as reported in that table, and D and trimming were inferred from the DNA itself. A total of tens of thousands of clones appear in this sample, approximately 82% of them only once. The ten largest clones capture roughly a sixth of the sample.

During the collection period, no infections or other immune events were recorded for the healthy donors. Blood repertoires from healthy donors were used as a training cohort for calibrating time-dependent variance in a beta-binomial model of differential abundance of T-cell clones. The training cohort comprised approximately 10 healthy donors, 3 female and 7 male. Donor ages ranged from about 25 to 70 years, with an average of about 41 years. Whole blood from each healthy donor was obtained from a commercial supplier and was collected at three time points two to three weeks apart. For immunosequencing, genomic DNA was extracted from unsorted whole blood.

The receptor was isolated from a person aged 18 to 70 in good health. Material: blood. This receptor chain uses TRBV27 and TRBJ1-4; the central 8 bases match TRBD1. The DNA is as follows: TGTGCCAGCAGCCGAGACAGGGGTAATGAAAAACTGTTTTTT. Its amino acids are CASSRDRGNEKLFF.